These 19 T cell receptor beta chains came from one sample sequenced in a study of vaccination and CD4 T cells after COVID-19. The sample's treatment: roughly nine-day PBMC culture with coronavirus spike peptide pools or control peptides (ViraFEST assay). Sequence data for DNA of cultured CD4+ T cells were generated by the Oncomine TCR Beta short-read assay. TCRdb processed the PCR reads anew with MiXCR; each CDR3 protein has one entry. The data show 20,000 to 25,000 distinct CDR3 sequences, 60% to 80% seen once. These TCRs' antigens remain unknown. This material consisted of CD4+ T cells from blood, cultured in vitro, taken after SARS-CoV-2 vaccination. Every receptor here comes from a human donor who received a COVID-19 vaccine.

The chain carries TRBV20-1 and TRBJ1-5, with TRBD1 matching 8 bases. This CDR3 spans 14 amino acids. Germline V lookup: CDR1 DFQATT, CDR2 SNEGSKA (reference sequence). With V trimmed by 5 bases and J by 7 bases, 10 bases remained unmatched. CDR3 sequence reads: CSAPQGAPGQPQHF. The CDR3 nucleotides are TGCAGTGCTCCCCAGGGGGCCCCCGGGCAGCCCCAGCATTTT.

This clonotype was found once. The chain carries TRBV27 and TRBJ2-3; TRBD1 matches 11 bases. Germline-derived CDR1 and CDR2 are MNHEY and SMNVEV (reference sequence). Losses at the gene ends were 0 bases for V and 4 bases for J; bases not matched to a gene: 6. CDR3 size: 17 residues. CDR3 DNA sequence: TGTGCCAGCAGTTTATCTTCCGGGACAGGGGGTGCAGATACGCAGTATTTT. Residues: CASSLSSGTGGADTQYF.

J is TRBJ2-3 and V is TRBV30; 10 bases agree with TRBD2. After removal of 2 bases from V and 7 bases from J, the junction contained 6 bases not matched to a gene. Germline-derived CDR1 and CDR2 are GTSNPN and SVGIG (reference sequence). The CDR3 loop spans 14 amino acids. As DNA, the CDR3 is TGTGCCTGGAGTCCCGGGACTAGCGCACATACGCAGTATTTT. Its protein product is CAWSPGTSAHTQYF.

The CDR3 loop is CASSYQAGGSKDTQYF. The CDR3 DNA reads TGTGCCAGCAGTTACCAAGCGGGGGGGTCCAAGGATACGCAGTATTTT. The chain employs TRBV6-5 and TRBJ2-3; 10 bases agree with TRBD2. CDR3 length: 16 amino acids. After removal of 2 bases from V and 6 bases from J, the junction contained 8 bases not matched to a gene. The V gene's germline CDR1 is MNHEY and CDR2 SVGAGI.

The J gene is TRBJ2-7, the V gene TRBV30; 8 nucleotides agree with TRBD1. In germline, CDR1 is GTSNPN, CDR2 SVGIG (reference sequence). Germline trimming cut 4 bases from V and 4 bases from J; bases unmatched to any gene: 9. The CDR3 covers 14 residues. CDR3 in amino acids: CAWMGDRRSYEQYF. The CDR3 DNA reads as TGTGCCTGGATGGGGGACAGGCGATCTTACGAGCAGTACTTC. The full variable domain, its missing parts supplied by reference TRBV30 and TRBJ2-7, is SQTIHQWPATLVQPVGSPLSLECTVEGTSNPNLYWYRQAAGRGLQLLFYSVGIGQISSEVPQNLSASRPQDRQFILSSKKLLLSDSGFYLCAWMGDRRSYEQYFGPGTRLTVT.

The CDR3 DNA reads TGTGCCACCAGTGTCGGTGGACAGGGCACAGATACGCAGTATTTT. It translates to CATSVGGQGTDTQYF. V gene TRBV24-1 combines with J gene TRBJ2-3, with 7 bases that match TRBD1. This CDR3 contains 15 residues. V shed 5 bases, J shed 1 base, and the junction held 5 bases outside the gene matches. Germline lookup yields CDR1 KGHDR and CDR2 SFDVKD.

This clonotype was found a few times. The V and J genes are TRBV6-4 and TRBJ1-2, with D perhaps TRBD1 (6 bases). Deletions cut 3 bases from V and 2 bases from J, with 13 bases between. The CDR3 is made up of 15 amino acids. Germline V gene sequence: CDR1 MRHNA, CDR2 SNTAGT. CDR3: CASSESLGQNYGYTF. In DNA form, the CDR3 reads TGTGCCAGCAGTGAATCTCTCGGACAGAACTATGGCTACACCTTC.

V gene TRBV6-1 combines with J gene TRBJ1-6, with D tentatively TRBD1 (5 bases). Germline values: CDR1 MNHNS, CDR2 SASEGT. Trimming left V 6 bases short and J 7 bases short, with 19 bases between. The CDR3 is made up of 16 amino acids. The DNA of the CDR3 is TGTGCCAGCAGGAACCCGGGCGGGGCCCCAAATTCACCCCTCCACTTT. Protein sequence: CASRNPGGAPNSPLHF.

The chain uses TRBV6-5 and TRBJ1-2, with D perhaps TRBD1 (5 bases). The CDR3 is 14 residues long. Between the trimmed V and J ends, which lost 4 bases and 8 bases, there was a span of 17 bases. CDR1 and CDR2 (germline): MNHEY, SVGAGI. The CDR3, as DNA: TGTGCCAGCAGTTCTCAGGGAAGAGCGGGGGGCTACACCTTC. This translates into CASSSQGRAGGYTF.

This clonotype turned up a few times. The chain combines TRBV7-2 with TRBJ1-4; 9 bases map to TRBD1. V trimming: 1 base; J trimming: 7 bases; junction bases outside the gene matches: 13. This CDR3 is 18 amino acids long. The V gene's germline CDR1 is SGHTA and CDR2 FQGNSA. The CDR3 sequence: CASSLVGTGRTWREKLFF. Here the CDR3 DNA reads TGTGCCAGCAGCTTAGTAGGGACAGGGAGAACTTGGCGTGAAAAACTGTTTTTT.

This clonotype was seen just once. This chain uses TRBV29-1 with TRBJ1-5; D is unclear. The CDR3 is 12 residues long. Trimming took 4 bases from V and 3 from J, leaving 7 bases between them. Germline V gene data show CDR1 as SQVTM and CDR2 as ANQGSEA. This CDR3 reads CSVGYSNQPQHF. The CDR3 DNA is TGCAGCGTTGGATACTCCAATCAGCCCCAGCATTTT.

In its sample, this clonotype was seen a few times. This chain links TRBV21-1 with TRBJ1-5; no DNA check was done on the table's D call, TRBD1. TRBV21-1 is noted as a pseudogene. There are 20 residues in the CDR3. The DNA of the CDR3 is TGTGCCAGCAGCAAACCGAGACAGGGGATAGCGACCCGTAGCAATCAGCCCCAGCATTTT. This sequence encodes CASSKPRQGIATRSNQPQHF.

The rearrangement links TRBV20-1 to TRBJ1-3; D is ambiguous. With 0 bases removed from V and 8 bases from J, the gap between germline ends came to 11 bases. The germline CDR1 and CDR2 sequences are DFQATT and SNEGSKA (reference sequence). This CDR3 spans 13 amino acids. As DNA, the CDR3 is TGCAGTGCTAGAGAGTCGCGGGGAGACACCATATATTTT. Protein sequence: CSARESRGDTIYF.

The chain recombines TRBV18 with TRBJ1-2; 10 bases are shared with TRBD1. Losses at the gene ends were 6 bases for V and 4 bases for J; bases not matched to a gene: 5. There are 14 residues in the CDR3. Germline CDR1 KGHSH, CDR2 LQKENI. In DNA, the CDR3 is TGTGCCAGCTCTGAGACAGGGGGCACCTATGGCTACACCTTC. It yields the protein CASSETGGTYGYTF.

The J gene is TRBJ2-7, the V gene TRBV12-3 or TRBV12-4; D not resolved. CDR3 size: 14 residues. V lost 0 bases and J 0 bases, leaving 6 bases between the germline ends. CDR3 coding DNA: TGTGCCAGCAGTTTAGCGGTACGCTCCTACGAGCAGTACTTC. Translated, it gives CASSLAVRSYEQYF.

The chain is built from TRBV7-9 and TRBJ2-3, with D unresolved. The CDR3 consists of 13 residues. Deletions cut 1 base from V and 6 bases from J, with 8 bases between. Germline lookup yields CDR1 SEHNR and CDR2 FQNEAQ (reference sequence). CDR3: CASSLGVGDTQYF. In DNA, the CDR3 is TGTGCCAGCAGCTTAGGTGTTGGCGATACGCAGTATTTT.

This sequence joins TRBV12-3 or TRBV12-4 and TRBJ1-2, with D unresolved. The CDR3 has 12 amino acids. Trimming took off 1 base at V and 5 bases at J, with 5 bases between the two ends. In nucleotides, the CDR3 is TGTGCCAGCAGTTTAGTTAAGTATGGCTACACCTTC. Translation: CASSLVKYGYTF.

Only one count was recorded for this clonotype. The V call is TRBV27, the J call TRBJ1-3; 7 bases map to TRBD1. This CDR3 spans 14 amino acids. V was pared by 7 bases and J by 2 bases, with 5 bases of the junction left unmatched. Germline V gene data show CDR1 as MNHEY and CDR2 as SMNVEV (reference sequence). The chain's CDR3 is CASKNTGAGNTIYF. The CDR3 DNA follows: TGTGCCAGCAAAAATACAGGGGCTGGAAACACCATATATTTT.

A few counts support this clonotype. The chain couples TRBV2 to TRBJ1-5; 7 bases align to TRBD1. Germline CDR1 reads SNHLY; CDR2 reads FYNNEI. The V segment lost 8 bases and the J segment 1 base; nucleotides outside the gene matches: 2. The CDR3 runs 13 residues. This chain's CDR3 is CASGGQSNQPQHF. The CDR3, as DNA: TGTGCCAGCGGGGGACAGAGCAATCAGCCCCAGCATTTT.